This T cell receptor (beta chain) was identified in a study of OX40 agonist ivuxolimab in advanced cancers. Notes on the research overall: Ivuxolimab was a fully human IgG2 agonistic monoclonal antibody targeting the costimulatory receptor OX40 (CD134). Intravenous ivuxolimab was administered to patients every 2 weeks at six dose levels: 0.01, 0.1, 0.3, 1.5, 3 and 10 mg/kg. Of the approximately 50 dose-escalation patients, hepatocellular carcinoma was present in roughly 19, melanoma in around 15, renal cell carcinoma in 9 and head and neck cancer in 9. The dose-escalation cohort was roughly 83% male with a mean age of about 54 years, ranging from roughly 23 to 90. Patients were allowed to have had prior anti-PD-1, anti-PD-L1 or anti-CTLA-4 therapy, and around two fifths of the dose-escalation patients had been treated with checkpoint inhibitors. Partial responses were achieved by three dose-escalation patients, of whom one had hepatocellular carcinoma and two had cutaneous melanoma. Peripheral TCRbeta sequencing was intended to test whether TCR sequence diversity was altered and clonal T-cell expansion was caused by ivuxolimab. The monotherapy dose-escalation portion (N = 52 patients) of the phase I ivuxolimab trial is reported in the paper. Here is what the overall study found, with its caveats: Antigen specificity was not determined for the clonally expanded peripheral T cells. At doses from 0.1 to 3.0 mg/kg, clonal expansion was seen in both CD4+ and CD8+ blood T cells between baseline and week 6. Low levels of normalized T-cell clonal expansion were also seen in some patients who did not respond. After ivuxolimab, CD8+ T cells had more expanded clones than CD4+ T cells on average. In the 0.1-3.0 mg/kg groups, partial responders were among the patients with the lowest normalized peripheral clonal expansion, particularly in CD8+ T cells.

The trial excluded patients who had a history of autoimmune disease or who were on systemic immunosuppression. Peripheral blood for TCR sequencing was collected from all dose cohorts at baseline, on cycle 4 day 1, and on cycle 7 day 1. The samples were drawn from a first-in-human, open-label, multicenter phase I dose-escalation trial of ivuxolimab. Adults with locally advanced or metastatic melanoma, renal cell carcinoma, hepatocellular carcinoma or head and neck squamous cell carcinoma were enrolled in the trial. Before TCR sequencing, CD4+ T cells and CD8+ T cells from peripheral blood were sorted into separate populations. Details on this clone: Its antigen remains undetermined. Per-nucleotide qualities are absent, and no much larger clonotype sits a single base away.

For sequencing of the TCRbeta CDR3 region, genomic DNA was extracted from the sorted cells. The immunoSEQ Assay was used to sequence the TCRbeta CDR3 regions. Entries here come from immuneACCESS through TCRdb and include only in-frame sequences with V and J called. Some clones fail to appear in such tables; in the studies checked, an unresolved V gene covers under half of the shortfall, and the cause of the remainder is unknown. The sample has about 59,000 clones on record, more than 75% of them singletons. The ten largest clonotypes hold roughly 5.2% of the sample. V is clipped by 3 bases and J by 0 bases, and the sequence between their germline boundaries is 14 bases long. Via the germline V gene (reference sequence), CDR1 is SGHKS and CDR2 YYEKEE. The CDR3 spans 16 residues, from the cysteine through the phenylalanine. Just CDR3 DNA is preserved here, 48 bases in frame from base 1.

The sequence joins TRBV5-5 to TRBJ2-3; the D region possibly corresponds to TRBD1 (5 bases align). The source material was CD4+ or CD8+ T cells sorted from blood, sampled in a trial of the OX40 agonist ivuxolimab. The sequence derives from an adult with an advanced solid tumor such as melanoma, head and neck, liver or kidney cancer. The nucleotide sequence reads TGTGCCAGCAGCTCATACCTGACAGCTAGCACAGATACGCAGTATTTT. It translates to CASSSYLTASTDTQYF.